This T cell receptor (beta chain) was retrieved from a study of T cells in tuberculosis. Study context: In South Africa, adults with active tuberculosis were compared with IGRA-negative and latently infected IGRA-positive adolescents.

Study results and limitations: A GMM-specific repertoire classifier reached about 90% accuracy, AUROC approximately 0.9. Shorter CDR3-alpha in active tuberculosis partly drove smaller distances.

Germline V gene data show CDR1 as SNHLY and CDR2 as FYNNEI. The CDR3 runs to 15 residues. V lost 4 bases and J 2 bases, leaving 14 bases between the germline ends. The protocol was immunoSEQ multiplex PCR, while the TCRdb copy is restricted to in-frame clones and leaves out a portion. The data show about 35,000 clones, 80% to 95% seen once. Regarding this clone: As yet, its antigen is unknown.

The receptor was derived from a donor aged 10 to 29 with latent tuberculosis or without tuberculosis infection. Some clones in this sample may be carry-over from other donors' samples. Sequencing was done on a sample of PBMCs. The chain is built from TRBV2 and TRBJ1-2, with a tentative D call TRBD1 (6 bases). CDR3 amino acids: CASSARPTGNYGYTF. CDR3 bases: TGTGCCAGCAGTGCACGTCCCACAGGGAACTATGGCTACACCTTC.